A single sample is the source of the 2 T cell receptor beta chains below, sequenced in a study of cytomegalovirus exposure and HLA in healthy donors. PCR employed 60 Vbeta and 13 Jbeta primers. Some clones are missing from TCRdb's copy, which holds only in-frame ones; the method was immunoSEQ multiplex PCR. The sample comprises 100,000 to 150,000 clones, about three quarters of which are singletons, and 1.2% rests with the top ten. The specimen was PBMCs. The receptors come from a female donor in good health and CMV-seronegative.

The chain couples TRBV4-2 to TRBJ2-1; TRBD2 might be the D (6 bases). Between the trimmed V and J ends, which lost 0 bases and 9 bases, there was a span of 15 bases. The germline V gene encodes CDR1 LGHNA and CDR2 YNFKEQ. CDR3 length equals 15 residues. The CDR3 DNA reads TGTGCCAGCAGCCAAGAATCGGGAGCCCCTAGTGAGCAGTTCTTC. Its protein product is CASSQESGAPSEQFF.

The V call is TRBV7-3, the J call TRBJ2-3; 8 positions match TRBD2. The length of the CDR3 is 15 residues. Germline CDR1 is SGHTA and CDR2 is FQGTGA. Unmatched junction bases numbered 5, after V lost 5 bases and J lost 1 base. The DNA of the CDR3 is TGTGCCAGCAGCCGGGGGGGCCGCGGCACAGATACGCAGTATTTT. As protein: CASSRGGRGTDTQYF.